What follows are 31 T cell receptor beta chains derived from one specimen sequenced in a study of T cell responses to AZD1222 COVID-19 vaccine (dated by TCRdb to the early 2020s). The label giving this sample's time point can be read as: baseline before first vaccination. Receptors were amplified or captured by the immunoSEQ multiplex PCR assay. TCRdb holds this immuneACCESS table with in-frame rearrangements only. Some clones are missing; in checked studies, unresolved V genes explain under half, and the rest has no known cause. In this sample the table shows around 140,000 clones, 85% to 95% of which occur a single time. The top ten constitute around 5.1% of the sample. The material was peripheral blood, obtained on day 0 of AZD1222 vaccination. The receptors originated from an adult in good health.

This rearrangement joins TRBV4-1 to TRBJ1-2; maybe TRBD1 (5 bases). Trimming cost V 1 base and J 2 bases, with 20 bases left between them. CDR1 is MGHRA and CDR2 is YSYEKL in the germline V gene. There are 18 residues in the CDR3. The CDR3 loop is CASSQVNGQGRKNYGYTF. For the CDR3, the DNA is TGCGCCAGCAGCCAAGTCAATGGACAAGGGAGGAAGAACTATGGCTACACCTTC.

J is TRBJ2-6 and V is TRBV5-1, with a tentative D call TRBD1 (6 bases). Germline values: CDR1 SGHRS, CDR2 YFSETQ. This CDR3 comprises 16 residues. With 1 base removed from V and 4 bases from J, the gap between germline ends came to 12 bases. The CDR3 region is CASSLTTGSGANVLTF. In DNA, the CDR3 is TGCGCCAGCAGCTTGACTACAGGGTCGGGGGCCAACGTCCTGACTTTC. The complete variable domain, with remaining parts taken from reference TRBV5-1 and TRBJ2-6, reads KAGVTQTPRYLIKTRGQQVTLSCSPISGHRSVSWYQQTPGQGLQFLFEYFSETQRNKGNFPGRFSGRQFSNSRSEMNVSTLELGDSALYLCASSLTTGSGANVLTFGAGSRLTVL.

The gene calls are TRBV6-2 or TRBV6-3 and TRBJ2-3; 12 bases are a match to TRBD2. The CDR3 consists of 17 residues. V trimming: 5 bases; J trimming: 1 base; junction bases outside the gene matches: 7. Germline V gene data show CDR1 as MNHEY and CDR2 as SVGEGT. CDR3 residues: CASSLWTSGTGTDTQYF. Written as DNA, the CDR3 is TGTGCCAGCAGTCTTTGGACTAGCGGGACCGGCACAGATACGCAGTATTTT.

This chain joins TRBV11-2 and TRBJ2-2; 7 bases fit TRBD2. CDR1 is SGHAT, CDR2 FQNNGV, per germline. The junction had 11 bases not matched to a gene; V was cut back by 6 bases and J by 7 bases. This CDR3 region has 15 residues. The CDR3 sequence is CASRRPGRAVGELFF. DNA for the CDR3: TGTGCCAGCAGGAGGCCGGGGAGGGCAGTCGGGGAGCTGTTTTTT.

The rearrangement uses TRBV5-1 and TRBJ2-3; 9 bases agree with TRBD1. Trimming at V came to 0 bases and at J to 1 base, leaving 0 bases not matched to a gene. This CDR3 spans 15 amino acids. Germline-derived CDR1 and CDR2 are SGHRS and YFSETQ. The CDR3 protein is CASSLGDRGTDTQYF. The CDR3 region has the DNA TGCGCCAGCAGCTTGGGGGACAGGGGCACAGATACGCAGTATTTT.

The CDR3 loop reads CASSPEAGNQPQHF. DNA of the CDR3: TGTGCCAGCTCACCAGAGGCAGGGAATCAGCCCCAGCATTTT. This sequence joins TRBV18 and TRBJ1-5, with D tentatively TRBD1 (5 bases). The germline CDR1 and CDR2 sequences are KGHSH and LQKENI. Deletions cut 2 bases from V and 4 bases from J, with 9 bases between. This CDR3 has 14 amino acids.

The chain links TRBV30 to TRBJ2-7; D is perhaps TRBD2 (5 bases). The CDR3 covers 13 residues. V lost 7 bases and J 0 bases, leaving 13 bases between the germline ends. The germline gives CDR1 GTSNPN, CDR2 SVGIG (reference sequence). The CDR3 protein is CAFIAYSSYEQYF. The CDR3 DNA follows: TGTGCCTTCATAGCGTACTCCTCCTACGAGCAGTACTTC.

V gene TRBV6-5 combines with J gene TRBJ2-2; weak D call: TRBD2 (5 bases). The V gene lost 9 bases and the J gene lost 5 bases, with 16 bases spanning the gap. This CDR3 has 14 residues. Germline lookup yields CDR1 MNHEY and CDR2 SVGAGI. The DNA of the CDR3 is TGTGCCAGTCATGTCCTACGGGGAACCGGGGAGCTGTTTTTT. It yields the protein CASHVLRGTGELFF.

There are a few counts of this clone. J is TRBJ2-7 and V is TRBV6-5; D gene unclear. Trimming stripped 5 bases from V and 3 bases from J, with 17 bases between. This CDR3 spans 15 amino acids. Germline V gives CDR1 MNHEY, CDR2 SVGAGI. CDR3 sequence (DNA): TGTGCCAGCAGTCTAGGACCGGGCGTTGACTACGAGCAGTACTTC. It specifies CASSLGPGVDYEQYF.

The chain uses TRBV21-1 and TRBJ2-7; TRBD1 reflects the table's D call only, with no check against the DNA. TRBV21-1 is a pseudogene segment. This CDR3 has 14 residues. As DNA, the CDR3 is TGTGCCAGCAGCATGGACAGGGGGTACTACGAGCAGTACTTC. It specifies CASSMDRGYYEQYF.

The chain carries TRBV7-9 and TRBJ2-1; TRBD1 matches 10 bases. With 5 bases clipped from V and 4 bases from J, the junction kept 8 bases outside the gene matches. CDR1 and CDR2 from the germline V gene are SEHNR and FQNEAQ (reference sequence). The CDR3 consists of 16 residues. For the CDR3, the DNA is TGTGCCAGCAGCCCTTCCCGGACAGGGGGTTACAATGAGCAGTTCTTC. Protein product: CASSPSRTGGYNEQFF. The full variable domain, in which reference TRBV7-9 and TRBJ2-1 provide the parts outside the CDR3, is DTGVSQNPRHKITKRGQNVTFRCDPISEHNRLYWYRQTLGQGPEFLTYFQNEAQLEKSRLLSDRFSAERPKGSFSTLEIQRTEQGDSAMYLCASSPSRTGGYNEQFFGPGTRLTVL.

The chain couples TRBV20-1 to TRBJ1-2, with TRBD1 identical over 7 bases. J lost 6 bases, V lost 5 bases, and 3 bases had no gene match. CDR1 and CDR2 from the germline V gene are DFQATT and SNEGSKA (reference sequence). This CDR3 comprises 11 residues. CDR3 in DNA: TGCAGTGCTCCGGGACAGAATGGCTACACCTTC. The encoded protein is CSAPGQNGYTF.

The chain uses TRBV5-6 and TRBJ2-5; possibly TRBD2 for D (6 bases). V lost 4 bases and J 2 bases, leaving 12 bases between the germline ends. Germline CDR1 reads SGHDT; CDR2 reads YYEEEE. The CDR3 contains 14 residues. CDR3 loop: CASSRTGTQETQYF. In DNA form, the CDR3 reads TGTGCCAGCAGCCGGACGGGGACTCAAGAGACCCAGTACTTC.

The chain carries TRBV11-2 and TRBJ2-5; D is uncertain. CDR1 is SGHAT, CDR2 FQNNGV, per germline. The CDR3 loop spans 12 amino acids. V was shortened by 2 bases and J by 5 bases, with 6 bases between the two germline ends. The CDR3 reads CASSLSRETQYF. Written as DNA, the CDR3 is TGTGCCAGCAGCTTATCTCGCGAGACCCAGTACTTC.

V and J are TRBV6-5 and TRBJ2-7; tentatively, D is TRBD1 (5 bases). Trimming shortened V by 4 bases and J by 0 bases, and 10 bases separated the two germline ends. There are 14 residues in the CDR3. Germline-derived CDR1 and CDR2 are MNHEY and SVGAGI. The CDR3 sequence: CASSFRQSSYEQYF. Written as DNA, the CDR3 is TGTGCCAGCAGTTTTAGACAGAGCTCCTACGAGCAGTACTTC.

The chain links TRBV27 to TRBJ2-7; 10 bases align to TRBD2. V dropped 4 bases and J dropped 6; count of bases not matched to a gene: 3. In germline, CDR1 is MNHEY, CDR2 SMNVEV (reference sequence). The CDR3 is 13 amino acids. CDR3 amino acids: CASSWKREGEQYF. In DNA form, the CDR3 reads TGTGCCAGCAGTTGGAAGCGGGAGGGCGAGCAGTACTTC.

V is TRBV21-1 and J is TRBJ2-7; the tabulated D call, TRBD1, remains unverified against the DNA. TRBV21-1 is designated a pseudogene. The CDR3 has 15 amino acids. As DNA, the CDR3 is TGTGCCAGCAGCAAAGTTAATGACAGCGCCTACGAGCAGTACTTC. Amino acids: CASSKVNDSAYEQYF.

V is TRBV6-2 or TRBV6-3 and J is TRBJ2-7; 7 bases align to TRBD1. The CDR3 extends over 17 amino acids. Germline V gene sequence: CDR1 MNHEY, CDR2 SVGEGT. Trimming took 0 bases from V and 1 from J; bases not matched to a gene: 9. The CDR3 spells CASSYSTGMALSYEQYF. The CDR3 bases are TGTGCCAGCAGTTACTCGACAGGGATGGCCCTATCCTACGAGCAGTACTTC.

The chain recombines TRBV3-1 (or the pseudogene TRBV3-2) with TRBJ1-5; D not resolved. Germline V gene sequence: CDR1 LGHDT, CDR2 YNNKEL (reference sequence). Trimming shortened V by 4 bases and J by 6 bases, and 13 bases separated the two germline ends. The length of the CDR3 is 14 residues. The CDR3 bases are TGTGCCAGCAGCCCTATCGGGGTGAGTCAGCCCCAGCATTTT. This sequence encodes CASSPIGVSQPQHF.

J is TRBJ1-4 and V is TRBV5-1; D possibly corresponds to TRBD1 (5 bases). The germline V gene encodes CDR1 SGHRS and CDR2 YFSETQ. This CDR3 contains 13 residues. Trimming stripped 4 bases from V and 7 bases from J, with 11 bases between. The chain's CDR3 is CASSGDQLEKLFF. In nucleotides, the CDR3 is TGCGCCAGCAGCGGGGACCAGCTTGAAAAACTGTTTTTT. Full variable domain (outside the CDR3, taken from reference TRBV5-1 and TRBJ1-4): KAGVTQTPRYLIKTRGQQVTLSCSPISGHRSVSWYQQTPGQGLQFLFEYFSETQRNKGNFPGRFSGRQFSNSRSEMNVSTLELGDSALYLCASSGDQLEKLFFGSGTQLSVL.

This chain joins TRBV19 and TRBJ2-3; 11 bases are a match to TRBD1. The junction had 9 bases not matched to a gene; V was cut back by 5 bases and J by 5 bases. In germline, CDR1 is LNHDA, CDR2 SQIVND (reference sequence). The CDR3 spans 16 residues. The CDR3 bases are TGTGCCAGTAGTCCCCTCAGGACAGGGGGCCTAGATACGCAGTATTTT. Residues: CASSPLRTGGLDTQYF.

This CDR3 reads CAISEASGRPDTQYF. CDR3 nucleotides: TGTGCCATCAGTGAGGCTAGCGGGAGACCAGATACGCAGTATTTT. This chain links TRBV10-3 with TRBJ2-3, with 10 bases lining up with TRBD2. J was trimmed by 4 bases and V by 2 bases; bases with no gene match: 3. The CDR3 consists of 15 residues. The V gene's germline CDR1 is ENHRY and CDR2 SYGVKD.

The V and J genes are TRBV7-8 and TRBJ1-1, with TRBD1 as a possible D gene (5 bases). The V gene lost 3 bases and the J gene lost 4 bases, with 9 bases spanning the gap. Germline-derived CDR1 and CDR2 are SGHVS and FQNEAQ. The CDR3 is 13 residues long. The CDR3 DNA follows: TGTGCCAGCAGCTTCGGGGGGACCACTGAAGCTTTCTTT. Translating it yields CASSFGGTTEAFF.

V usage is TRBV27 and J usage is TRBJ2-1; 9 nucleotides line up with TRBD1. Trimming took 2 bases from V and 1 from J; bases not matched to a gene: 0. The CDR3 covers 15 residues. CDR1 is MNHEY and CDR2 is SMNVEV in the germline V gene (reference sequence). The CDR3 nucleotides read TGTGCCAGCAGTTTAGGGACAGGGTCCTACAATGAGCAGTTCTTC. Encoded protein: CASSLGTGSYNEQFF.

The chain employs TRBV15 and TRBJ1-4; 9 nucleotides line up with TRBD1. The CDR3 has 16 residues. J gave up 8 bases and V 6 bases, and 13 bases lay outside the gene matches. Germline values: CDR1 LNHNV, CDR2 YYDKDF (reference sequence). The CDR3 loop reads CATSPLEDRGSEKLFF. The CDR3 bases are TGTGCCACCAGTCCCCTAGAAGACAGGGGGAGCGAAAAACTGTTTTTT.

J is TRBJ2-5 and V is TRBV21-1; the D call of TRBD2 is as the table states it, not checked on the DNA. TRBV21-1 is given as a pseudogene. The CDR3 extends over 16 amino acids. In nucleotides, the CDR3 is TGTGCCAGCCCCCCCCTAGCGGGGGCCTTCCAAGAGACCCAGTACTTC. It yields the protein CASPPLAGAFQETQYF.

The CDR3 protein is CASRRQSSYEQYF. CDR3 nucleotides: TGTGCCAGCAGGAGACAGAGCTCCTACGAGCAGTACTTC. This sequence joins TRBV2 and TRBJ2-7; D possibly corresponds to TRBD1 (5 bases). The germline gives CDR1 SNHLY, CDR2 FYNNEI. This CDR3 is 13 amino acids long. V lost 6 bases and J 0 bases, leaving 9 bases between the germline ends.

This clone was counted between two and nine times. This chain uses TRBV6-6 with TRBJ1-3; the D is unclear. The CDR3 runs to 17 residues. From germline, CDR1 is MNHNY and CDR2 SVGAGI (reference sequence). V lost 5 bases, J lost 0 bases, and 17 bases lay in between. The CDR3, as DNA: TGTGCCAGCAGTCGTGTCTCCGGCACCAACTCTGGAAACACCATATATTTT. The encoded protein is CASSRVSGTNSGNTIYF.

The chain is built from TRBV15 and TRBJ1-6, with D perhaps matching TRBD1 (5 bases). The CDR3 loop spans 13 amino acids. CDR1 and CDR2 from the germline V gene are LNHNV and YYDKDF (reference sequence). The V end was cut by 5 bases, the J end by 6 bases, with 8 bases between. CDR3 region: CATSGGVNSPLHF. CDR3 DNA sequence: TGTGCCACCAGCGGGGGGGTTAATTCACCCCTCCACTTT.

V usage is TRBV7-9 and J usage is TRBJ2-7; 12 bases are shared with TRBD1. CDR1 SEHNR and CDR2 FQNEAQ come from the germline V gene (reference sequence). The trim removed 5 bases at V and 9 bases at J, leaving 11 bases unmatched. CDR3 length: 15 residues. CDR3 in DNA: TGTGCCAGCAGCACCACCGGGACAGGGGGCAGTGGGCAGTACTTC. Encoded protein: CASSTTGTGGSGQYF.

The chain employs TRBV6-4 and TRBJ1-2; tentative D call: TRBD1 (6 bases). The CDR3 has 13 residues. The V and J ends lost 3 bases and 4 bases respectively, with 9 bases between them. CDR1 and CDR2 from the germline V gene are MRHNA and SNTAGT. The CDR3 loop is CASSEGGGYGYTF. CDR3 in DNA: TGTGCCAGCAGTGAGGGGGGCGGCTATGGCTACACCTTC.